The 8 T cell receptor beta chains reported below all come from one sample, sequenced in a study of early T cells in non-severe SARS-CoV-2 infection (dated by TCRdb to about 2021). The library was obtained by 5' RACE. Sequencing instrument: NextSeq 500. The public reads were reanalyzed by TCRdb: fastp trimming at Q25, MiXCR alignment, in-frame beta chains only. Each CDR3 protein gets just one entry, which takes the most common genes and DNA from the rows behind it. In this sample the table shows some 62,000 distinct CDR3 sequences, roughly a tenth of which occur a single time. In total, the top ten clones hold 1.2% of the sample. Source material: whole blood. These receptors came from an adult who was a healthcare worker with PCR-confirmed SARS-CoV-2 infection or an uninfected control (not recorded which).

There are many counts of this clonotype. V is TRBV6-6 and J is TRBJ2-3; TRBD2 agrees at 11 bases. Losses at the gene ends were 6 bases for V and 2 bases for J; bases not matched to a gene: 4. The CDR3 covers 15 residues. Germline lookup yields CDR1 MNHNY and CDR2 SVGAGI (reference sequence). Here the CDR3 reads CASSETSGDTDTQYF. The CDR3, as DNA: TGTGCCAGCAGCGAGACTAGCGGGGACACAGATACGCAGTATTTT.

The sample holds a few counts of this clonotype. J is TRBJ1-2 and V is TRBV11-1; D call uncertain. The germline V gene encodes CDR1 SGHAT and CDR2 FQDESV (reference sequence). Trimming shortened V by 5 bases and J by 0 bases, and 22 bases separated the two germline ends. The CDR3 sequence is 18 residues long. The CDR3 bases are TGTGCCAGCAGCGGGTCGAGGGAAACGGATTCTTCTAACTATGGCTACACCTTC. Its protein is CASSGSRETDSSNYGYTF.

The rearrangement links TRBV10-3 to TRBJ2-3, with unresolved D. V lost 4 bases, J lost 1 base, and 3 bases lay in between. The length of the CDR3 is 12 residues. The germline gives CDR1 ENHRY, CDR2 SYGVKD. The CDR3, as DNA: TGTGCCATCAGTGCCCGCACAGATACGCAGTATTTT. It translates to CAISARTDTQYF.

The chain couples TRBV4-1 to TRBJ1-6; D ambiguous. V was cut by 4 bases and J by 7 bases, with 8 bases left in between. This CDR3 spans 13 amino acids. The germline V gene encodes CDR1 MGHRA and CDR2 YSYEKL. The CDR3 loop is CASSPSTNSPLHF. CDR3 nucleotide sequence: TGCGCCAGCAGCCCCTCGACCAATTCACCCCTCCACTTT.

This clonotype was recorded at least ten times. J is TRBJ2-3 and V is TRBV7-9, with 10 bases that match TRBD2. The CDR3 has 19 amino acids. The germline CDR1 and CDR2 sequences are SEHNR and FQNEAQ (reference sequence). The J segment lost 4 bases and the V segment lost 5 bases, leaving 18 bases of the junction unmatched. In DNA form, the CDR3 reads TGTGCCAGCAGCACGAGTGGCCTAGCGGGGGCCGAGGGCGCAGATACGCAGTATTTT. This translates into CASSTSGLAGAEGADTQYF.

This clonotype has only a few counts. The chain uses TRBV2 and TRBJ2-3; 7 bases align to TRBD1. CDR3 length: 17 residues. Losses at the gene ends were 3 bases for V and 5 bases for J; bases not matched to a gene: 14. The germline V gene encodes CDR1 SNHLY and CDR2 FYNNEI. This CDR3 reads CASSEKSWWTGIDTQYF. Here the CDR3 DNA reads TGTGCCAGCAGTGAGAAGTCTTGGTGGACAGGCATAGATACGCAGTATTTT.

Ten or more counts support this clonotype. In nucleotides, the CDR3 is TGTGCCAGCAGGTCCGGGACTAGCGGGGATAATGAGCAGTTCTTC. Translating gives CASRSGTSGDNEQFF. This chain links TRBV12-3 or TRBV12-4 with TRBJ2-1, with TRBD2 matching over 13 bases. The CDR3 is 15 residues long. The trim removed 6 bases at V and 7 bases at J, leaving 6 bases unmatched.

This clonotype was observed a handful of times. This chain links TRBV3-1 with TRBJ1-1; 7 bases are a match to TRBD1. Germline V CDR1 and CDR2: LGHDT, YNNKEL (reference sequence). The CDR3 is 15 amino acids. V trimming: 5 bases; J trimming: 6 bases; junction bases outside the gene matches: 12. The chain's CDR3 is CASSYRGRGHAEAFF. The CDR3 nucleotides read TGTGCCAGCAGCTACCGGGGGAGGGGGCACGCTGAAGCTTTCTTT.